This T cell receptor beta chain was captured in a study of blood T cell repertoires in COVID-19. Across the whole study: The United States, Italy and Spain supplied acute and convalescent COVID-19 samples.

Sequencing was performed with immunoSEQ multiplex PCR; in TCRdb, only in-frame clones are kept and a portion is missing. This sample yields roughly 230,000 clones, of which about four fifths are seen a single time; 3.6% belongs to the top ten. The clonotype was recovered from an elderly woman with acute or convalescent COVID-19. The sample was peripheral blood.

The CDR3 reads CASSLYAGTGSTDTQYF. CDR3 DNA sequence: TGTGCCAGCAGCTTATACGCCGGGACAGGGAGCACAGATACGCAGTATTTT. The chain employs TRBV7-9 and TRBJ2-3; 9 nucleotides align to TRBD1. The CDR3 is 17 residues long. The germline gives CDR1 SEHNR, CDR2 FQNEAQ (reference sequence). The trim removed 2 bases at V and 0 bases at J, leaving 6 bases unmatched.